The 28 T cell receptor beta chains below all came from one sample that was sequenced in a study of blood T cell repertoires in COVID-19. The table came from immunoSEQ multiplex PCR; TCRdb's copy has only in-frame clones and leaves some out. The data hold 300,000 to 450,000 clones, with more than 70% observed a single time. The sequenced sample consisted of PBMCs or T cells enriched from blood (not recorded which). All receptors come from a man aged 30 to 45 who had recovered from COVID-19.

The chain is built from TRBV6-4 and TRBJ1-5, with TRBD1 as a possible D gene (5 bases). Trimming left V 6 bases short and J 2 bases short, with 17 bases between. Looked up from germline, CDR1 is MRHNA and CDR2 is SNTAGT. CDR3 length: 16 amino acids. The CDR3 coding sequence is TGTGCCAGCAGCTGGGGGGAGGGAGGTGGCAATCAGCCCCAGCATTTT. Residues: CASSWGEGGGNQPQHF.

This clone is a singleton in its sample. This chain uses TRBV5-4 with TRBJ2-1, with TRBD2 matching 12 bases. CDR1 SGHNT and CDR2 YYREEE come from the germline V gene (reference sequence). V was clipped by 4 bases and J by 8 bases; unmatched bases: 10. The CDR3 contains 16 residues. DNA of the CDR3: TGTGCCAGCAGCAAATTACTAGCGGGGGGCACGGATGAGCAGTTCTTC. It yields the protein CASSKLLAGGTDEQFF.

The rearrangement uses TRBV6-2 or TRBV6-3 and TRBJ1-1; possibly TRBD1 for D (6 bases). Germline-derived CDR1 and CDR2 are MNHEY and SVGEGT. V dropped 2 bases and J dropped 1 base, with 14 bases sitting between them. This CDR3 contains 16 residues. The CDR3 DNA reads as TGTGCCAGCAGTTACGGTGGACAGCTTCAGAACACTGAAGCTTTCTTT. Residues: CASSYGGQLQNTEAFF.

This chain uses TRBV11-2 with TRBJ2-2, with 9 bases aligning to TRBD1. The CDR3 sequence is 14 residues long. The trim removed 10 bases at V and 6 bases at J, leaving 9 bases unmatched. Germline V gives CDR1 SGHAT, CDR2 FQNNGV. The CDR3 reads CATTTGTGPGELFF. As DNA, the CDR3 is TGTGCCACTACTACCGGGACAGGGCCCGGGGAGCTGTTTTTT.

V and J are TRBV6-5 and TRBJ1-6; 12 positions match TRBD1. There are 15 residues in the CDR3. V shed 10 bases and J 5 bases; nucleotides not matched to a gene: 6. Germline lookup yields CDR1 MNHEY and CDR2 SVGAGI. The CDR3 coding sequence is TGTGCCACCACAGGGACAGGGGGCCATAATTCACCCCTCCACTTT. It specifies CATTGTGGHNSPLHF.

V is TRBV2 and J is TRBJ2-1, with 7 bases matching TRBD1. V shed 4 bases and J 5 bases; nucleotides not matched to a gene: 11. Germline CDR1 and CDR2: SNHLY and FYNNEI. CDR3 length: 16 amino acids. CDR3 protein: CASSAQTGSIDNEQFF. CDR3 sequence (DNA): TGTGCCAGCAGTGCACAGACAGGGAGTATTGACAATGAGCAGTTCTTC.

The CDR3 here is CASSQRGSDTQYF. The CDR3 nucleotides are TGTGCCAGCAGCCAAAGAGGGTCAGATACGCAGTATTTT. The chain recombines TRBV3-1 (or the pseudogene TRBV3-2) with TRBJ2-3, with a possible D match to TRBD2 (5 bases). V lost 2 bases to trimming and J lost 4 bases, with 7 bases between them. CDR1 LGHDT and CDR2 YNNKEL come from the germline V gene (reference sequence). The CDR3 sequence is 13 residues long.

The V gene is TRBV30, the J gene TRBJ1-4; the match to TRBD1 covers 8 bases. Germline assignment: CDR1 GTSNPN and CDR2 SVGIG (reference sequence). Unmatched junction bases numbered 10, after V lost 6 bases and J lost 7 bases. The CDR3 sequence is 14 residues long. In nucleotides, the CDR3 is TGTGCCTGCAACGACAGGGGCCCGGGTGAAAAACTGTTTTTT. It codes for CACNDRGPGEKLFF.

This rearrangement joins TRBV30 to TRBJ1-3; D possibly corresponds to TRBD1 (5 bases). Germline V lookup: CDR1 GTSNPN, CDR2 SVGIG (reference sequence). V shed 0 bases and J shed 3 bases, with 18 bases lying between them. There are 17 residues in the CDR3. In DNA form, the CDR3 reads TGTGCCTGGAGTGTACGGGCAGGGTGGTTCGGTGGAAACACCATATATTTT. Amino acid sequence: CAWSVRAGWFGGNTIYF.

The chain links TRBV9 to TRBJ1-2; D unresolved. Trimming left V 3 bases short and J 4 bases short, with 13 bases between. Germline assignment: CDR1 SGDLS and CDR2 YYNGEE. The CDR3 extends over 14 amino acids. This chain's CDR3 is CASSDGGSPYGYTF. DNA for the CDR3: TGTGCCAGCAGCGACGGCGGGTCCCCCTATGGCTACACCTTC.

This clone was seen just once. V and J are TRBV5-1 and TRBJ1-1; TRBD1 is a possible D gene (5 bases). V was shortened by 0 bases and J by 1 base, with 13 bases between the two germline ends. The germline gives CDR1 SGHRS, CDR2 YFSETQ. The CDR3 consists of 16 residues. CDR3 sequence reads: CASSLAPGLSNTEAFF. CDR3 nucleotide sequence: TGCGCCAGCAGCTTGGCGCCAGGGCTCTCGAACACTGAAGCTTTCTTT.

A word on this clone: At the DNA level, this CDR3 is encoded by other sequences in the same sample as well. The chain uses TRBV19 and TRBJ2-7; TRBD1 matches at 8 bases. V lost 4 bases and J lost 0; bases outside the gene matches: 2. The length of the CDR3 is 14 residues. Germline CDR1 and CDR2: LNHDA and SQIVND (reference sequence). This CDR3 is CASSRQGSSYEQYF. The CDR3 DNA is TGTGCCAGTAGTAGACAGGGGAGCTCCTACGAGCAGTACTTC.

The genes are TRBV20-1 and TRBJ2-3, with 9 bases identical to TRBD2. Unmatched junction bases numbered 8, after V lost 3 bases and J lost 4 bases. This CDR3 spans 15 amino acids. CDR1 DFQATT and CDR2 SNEGSKA come from the germline V gene (reference sequence). DNA for the CDR3: TGCAGTGCTAGTTCAGCGGGGGGTTTATCAGATACGCAGTATTTT. This gives the protein CSASSAGGLSDTQYF.

The rearrangement joins TRBV10-3 to TRBJ1-1; TRBD1 matches at 9 bases. J was trimmed by 1 base and V by 5 bases; bases with no gene match: 8. The CDR3 contains 16 residues. Germline CDR1 and CDR2: ENHRY and SYGVKD. The DNA for the CDR3 is TGTGCCATCAGTTCCCGGGACAGGGAAGGGAACACTGAAGCTTTCTTT. This sequence encodes CAISSRDREGNTEAFF.

This chain connects TRBV14 to TRBJ2-5; 8 nucleotides match TRBD2. This CDR3 has 18 amino acids. The germline CDR1 and CDR2 sequences are SGHDN and FVKESK. V shed 0 bases and J 1 base; nucleotides not matched to a gene: 10. The CDR3 spells CASSQDWTSGGVQETQYF. The CDR3 nucleotides are TGTGCCAGCAGCCAAGATTGGACCTCCGGGGGGGTCCAAGAGACCCAGTACTTC.

J is TRBJ1-1 and V is TRBV29-1; 8 nucleotides line up with TRBD1. This CDR3 has 12 amino acids. CDR1 SQVTM and CDR2 ANQGSEA come from the germline V gene. The ends lost 6 bases at V and 7 bases at J; junction bases unmatched: 7. CDR3 sequence (DNA): TGCAGCGTCGGCGGACAGGGCGATGAAGCTTTCTTT. This sequence encodes CSVGGQGDEAFF.

The chain combines TRBV5-6 with TRBJ1-1; the D is unclear. CDR1 SGHDT and CDR2 YYEEEE come from the germline V gene. This CDR3 comprises 14 residues. Trimming pared 4 bases from V and 0 bases from J, leaving 10 bases between. The CDR3 nucleotides read TGTGCCAGCAGCCCGCAGTACATGAACACTGAAGCTTTCTTT. Translating it yields CASSPQYMNTEAFF.

The chain carries TRBV7-8 and TRBJ2-3; D might be TRBD2 (7 bases). Germline V gene lookup returns CDR1 SGHVS and CDR2 FQNEAQ. The CDR3 has 15 amino acids. V was clipped by 5 bases and J by 3 bases, with 15 bases between them. The CDR3 coding sequence is TGTGCCAGCAGCCCGAGGGGGGGGCTAACAGATACGCAGTATTTT. Translating gives CASSPRGGLTDTQYF.

This chain joins TRBV6-6 and TRBJ1-2; TRBD1 aligns across 8 bases. There are 16 residues in the CDR3. CDR1 and CDR2 (germline): MNHNY, SVGAGI (reference sequence). Germline trimming cut 7 bases from V and 4 bases from J; bases unmatched to any gene: 14. The CDR3 is CASTADRATSGYGYTF. CDR3 nucleotides: TGTGCCAGCACCGCGGACAGGGCAACTTCCGGCTATGGCTACACCTTC.

This chain links TRBV18 with TRBJ2-1, with D perhaps TRBD2 (5 bases). CDR1 is KGHSH, CDR2 LQKENI, per germline. The CDR3 covers 15 residues. Trimming removed 2 bases at V and 3 bases at J, with 11 bases between. CDR3 loop: CASSPSGNGYNEQFF. CDR3 in DNA: TGTGCCAGCTCACCATCGGGGAATGGCTACAATGAGCAGTTCTTC. The variable domain in full, with the rest retrieved from reference TRBV18 and TRBJ2-1, is NAGVMQNPRHLVRRRGQEARLRCSPMKGHSHVYWYRQLPEEGLKFMVYLQKENIIDESGMPKERFSAEFPKEGPSILRIQQVVRGDSAAYFCASSPSGNGYNEQFFGPGTRLTVL.

V is TRBV13 and J is TRBJ2-5, with D possibly matching TRBD1 (6 bases). The CDR3 consists of 15 residues. The ends were cut back, 4 bases at V and 5 bases at J, with 17 bases in the middle. Germline CDR1 is PRHDT and CDR2 is FYEKMQ (reference sequence). The CDR3 loop is CASSSPRGDLETQYF. The CDR3 DNA sequence: TGTGCCAGCAGCTCGCCCAGGGGCGATCTGGAGACCCAGTACTTC. The full variable domain, its missing parts supplied by reference TRBV13 and TRBJ2-5, is AAGVIQSPRHLIKEKRETATLKCYPIPRHDTVYWYQQGPGQDPQFLISFYEKMQSDKGSIPDRFSAQQFSDYHSELNMSSLELGDSALYFCASSSPRGDLETQYFGPGTRLLVL.

This rearrangement joins TRBV5-1 to TRBJ2-1, with 12 bases identical to TRBD2. This CDR3 region has 15 residues. Germline V gene lookup returns CDR1 SGHRS and CDR2 YFSETQ. J gave up 5 bases and V 4 bases, and 4 bases lay outside the gene matches. In DNA, the CDR3 is TGCGCCAGCAGCCTCAGGACTAGCGGGGACAATGAGCAGTTCTTC. Its translation is CASSLRTSGDNEQFF. Supplemented by reference TRBV5-1 and TRBJ2-1, the full variable domain reads KAGVTQTPRYLIKTRGQQVTLSCSPISGHRSVSWYQQTPGQGLQFLFEYFSETQRNKGNFPGRFSGRQFSNSRSEMNVSTLELGDSALYLCASSLRTSGDNEQFFGPGTRLTVL.

The chain has TRBV9 and TRBJ1-5; no definite D call. Germline V gene sequence: CDR1 SGDLS, CDR2 YYNGEE. V lost 0 bases, J lost 3 bases, and 10 bases lay in between. CDR3 length: 15 residues. The DNA of the CDR3 is TGTGCCAGCAGCGTAGACGGAGCCTACAATCAGCCCCAGCATTTT. It encodes CASSVDGAYNQPQHF.

The chain has TRBV6-6 and TRBJ1-5; TRBD1 is a possible D gene (5 bases). Germline CDR1 is MNHNY and CDR2 is SVGAGI (reference sequence). This CDR3 spans 16 amino acids. V lost 6 bases and J lost 6, with 21 bases in between. The CDR3 reads CASSLTNLRGSQPQHF. In DNA form, the CDR3 reads TGTGCCAGCAGCCTTACAAATCTTAGGGGCAGTCAGCCCCAGCATTTT.

This CDR3 reads CASSQDPQGTYNEQFF. CDR3 nucleotide sequence: TGCGCCAGCAGCCAAGATCCACAGGGAACCTACAATGAGCAGTTCTTC. This chain joins TRBV4-3 and TRBJ2-1; weak D call: TRBD1 (6 bases). Between the trimmed V and J ends, which lost 0 bases and 2 bases, there was a span of 11 bases. CDR1 LGHNA and CDR2 YSLEER come from the germline V gene. This CDR3 has 16 amino acids.

This chain joins TRBV7-9 and TRBJ1-1; TRBD1 aligns across 7 bases. Looked up from germline, CDR1 is SEHNR and CDR2 is FQNEAQ (reference sequence). V dropped 1 base and J dropped 1; count of bases not matched to a gene: 6. The CDR3 loop spans 16 amino acids. CDR3 nucleotides: TGTGCCAGCAGCTTAGTGGAGGGGGCTGGGAACACTGAAGCTTTCTTT. The encoded protein is CASSLVEGAGNTEAFF.

The chain employs TRBV9 and TRBJ1-5, with 8 nucleotides matching TRBD1. From germline, CDR1 is SGDLS and CDR2 YYNGEE. The ends lost 4 bases at V and 3 bases at J; junction bases unmatched: 3. The CDR3 is made up of 14 amino acids. CDR3 nucleotides: TGTGCCAGCAGCAAACAGGGGGACAATCAGCCCCAGCATTTT. The encoded protein is CASSKQGDNQPQHF.

The rearrangement joins TRBV11-2 to TRBJ2-7, with 9 positions matching TRBD1. After removal of 4 bases from V and 4 bases from J, the junction contained 5 bases not matched to a gene. This CDR3 region has 14 residues. Germline V gene data show CDR1 as SGHAT and CDR2 as FQNNGV. CDR3 region: CASSSGTGRYEQYF. The CDR3 bases are TGTGCCAGCAGCTCCGGGACAGGGAGGTACGAGCAGTACTTC. Using reference TRBV11-2 and TRBJ2-7 for the parts outside the CDR3, the full variable domain is EAGVAQSPRYKIIEKRQSVAFWCNPISGHATLYWYQQILGQGPKLLIQFQNNGVVDDSQLPKDRFSAERLKGVDSTLKIQPAKLEDSAVYLCASSSGTGRYEQYFGPGTRLTVT.